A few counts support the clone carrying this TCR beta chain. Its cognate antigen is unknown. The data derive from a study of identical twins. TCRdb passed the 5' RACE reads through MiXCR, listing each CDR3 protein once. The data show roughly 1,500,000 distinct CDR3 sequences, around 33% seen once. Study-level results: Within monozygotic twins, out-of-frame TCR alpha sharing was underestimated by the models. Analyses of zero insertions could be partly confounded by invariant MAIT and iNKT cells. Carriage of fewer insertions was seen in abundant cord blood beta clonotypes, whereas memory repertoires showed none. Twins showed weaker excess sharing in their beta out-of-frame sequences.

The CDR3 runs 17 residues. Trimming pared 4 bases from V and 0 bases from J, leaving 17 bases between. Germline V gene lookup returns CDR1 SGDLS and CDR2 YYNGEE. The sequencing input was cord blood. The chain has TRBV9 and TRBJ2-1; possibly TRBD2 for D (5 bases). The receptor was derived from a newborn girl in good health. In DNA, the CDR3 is TGTGCCAGCAGCCCCCGAACTAGGGTCAGCTCCTACAATGAGCAGTTCTTC. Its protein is CASSPRTRVSSYNEQFF.